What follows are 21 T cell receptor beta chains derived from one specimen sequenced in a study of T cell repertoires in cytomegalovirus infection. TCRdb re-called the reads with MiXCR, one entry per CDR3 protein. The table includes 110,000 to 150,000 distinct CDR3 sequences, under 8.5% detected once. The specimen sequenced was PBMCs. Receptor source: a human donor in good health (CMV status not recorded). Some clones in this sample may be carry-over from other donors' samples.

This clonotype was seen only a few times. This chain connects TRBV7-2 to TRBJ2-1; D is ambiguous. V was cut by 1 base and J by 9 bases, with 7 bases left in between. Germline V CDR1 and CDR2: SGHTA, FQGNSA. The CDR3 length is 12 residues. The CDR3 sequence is CASSLGSREQFF. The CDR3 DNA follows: TGTGCCAGCAGCTTAGGTAGTCGTGAGCAGTTCTTC.

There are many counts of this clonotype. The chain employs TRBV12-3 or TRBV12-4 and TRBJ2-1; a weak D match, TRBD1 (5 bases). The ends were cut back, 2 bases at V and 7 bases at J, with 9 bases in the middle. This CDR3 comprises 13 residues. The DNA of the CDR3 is TGTGCCAGCAGTTTAAACAGGTGGAATGAGCAGTTCTTC. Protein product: CASSLNRWNEQFF.

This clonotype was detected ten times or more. The CDR3 nucleotides read TGTGCCAGCAAGGCGGGGGATAACACCGGGGAGCTGTTTTTT. The encoded protein is CASKAGDNTGELFF. This chain links TRBV2 with TRBJ2-2; 7 bases align to TRBD2. CDR1 and CDR2 (germline): SNHLY, FYNNEI. V trimming: 7 bases; J trimming: 2 bases; junction bases outside the gene matches: 4. The length of the CDR3 is 14 residues.

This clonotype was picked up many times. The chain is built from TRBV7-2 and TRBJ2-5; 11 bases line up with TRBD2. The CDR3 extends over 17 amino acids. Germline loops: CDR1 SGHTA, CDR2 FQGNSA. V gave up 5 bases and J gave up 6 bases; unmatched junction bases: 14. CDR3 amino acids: CASSPTGGSGGAQTQYF. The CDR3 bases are TGTGCCAGCAGCCCTACCGGGGGTAGCGGGGGGGCCCAGACCCAGTACTTC.

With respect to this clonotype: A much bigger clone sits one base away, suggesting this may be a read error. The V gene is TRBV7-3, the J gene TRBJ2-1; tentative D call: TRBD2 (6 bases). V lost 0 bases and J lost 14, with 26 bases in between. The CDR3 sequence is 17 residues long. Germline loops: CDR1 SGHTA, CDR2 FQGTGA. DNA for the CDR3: TGTGCCAGCAGCTTAACGGAACTAGGACGGGCTACTGGGGAGGAGTTCTTC. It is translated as CASSLTELGRATGEEFF.

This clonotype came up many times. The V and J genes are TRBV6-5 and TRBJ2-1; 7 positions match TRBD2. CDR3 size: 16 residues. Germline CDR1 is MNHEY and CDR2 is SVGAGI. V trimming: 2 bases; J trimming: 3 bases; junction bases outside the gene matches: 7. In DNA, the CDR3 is TGTGCCAGCAGTTACAGACCGGGACTACTCTACAATGAGCAGTTCTTC. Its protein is CASSYRPGLLYNEQFF.

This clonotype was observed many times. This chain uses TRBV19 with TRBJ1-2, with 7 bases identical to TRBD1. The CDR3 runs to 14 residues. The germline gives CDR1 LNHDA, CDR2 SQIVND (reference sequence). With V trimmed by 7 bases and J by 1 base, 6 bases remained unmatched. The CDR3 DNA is TGTGCCAGTATCCCCGGGACAGTTAACTATGGCTACACCTTC. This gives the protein CASIPGTVNYGYTF.

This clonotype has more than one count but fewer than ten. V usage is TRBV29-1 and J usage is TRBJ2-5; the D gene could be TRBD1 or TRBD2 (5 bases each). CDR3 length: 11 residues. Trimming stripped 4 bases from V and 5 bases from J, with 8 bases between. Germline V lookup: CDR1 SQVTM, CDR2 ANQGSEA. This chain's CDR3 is CSVAEGETQYF. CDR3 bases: TGCAGCGTTGCTGAGGGGGAGACCCAGTACTTC.

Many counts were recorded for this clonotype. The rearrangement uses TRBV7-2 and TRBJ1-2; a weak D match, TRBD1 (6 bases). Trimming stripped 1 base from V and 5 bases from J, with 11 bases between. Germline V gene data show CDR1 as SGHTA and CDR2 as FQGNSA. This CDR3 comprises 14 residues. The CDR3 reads CASSLEQGGYGYTF. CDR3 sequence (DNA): TGTGCCAGCAGCTTAGAACAGGGAGGGTATGGCTACACCTTC.

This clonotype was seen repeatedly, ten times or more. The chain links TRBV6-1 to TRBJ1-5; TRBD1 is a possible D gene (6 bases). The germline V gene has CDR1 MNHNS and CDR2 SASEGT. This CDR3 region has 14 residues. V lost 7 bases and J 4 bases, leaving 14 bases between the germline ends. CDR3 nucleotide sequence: TGTGCCAGCACCGAGGGGGGAGGTAATCAGCCCCAGCATTTT. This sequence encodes CASTEGGGNQPQHF.

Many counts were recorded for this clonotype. The DNA of the CDR3 is TGTGCTAGTGCCCTAGGTCTGGATACGCAGTATTTT. It specifies CASALGLDTQYF. The chain couples TRBV12-5 to TRBJ2-3, with D unclear. This CDR3 contains 12 residues. Germline lookup yields CDR1 LGHNT and CDR2 FRNRAP. V was cut by 7 bases and J by 6 bases, with 11 bases left in between.

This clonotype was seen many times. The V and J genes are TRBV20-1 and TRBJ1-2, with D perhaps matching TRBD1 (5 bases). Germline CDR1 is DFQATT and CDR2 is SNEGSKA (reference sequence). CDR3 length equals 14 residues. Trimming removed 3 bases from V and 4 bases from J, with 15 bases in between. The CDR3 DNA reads TGCAGTGCTAGCTCTGCTTCCGGGGGCTATGGCTACACCTTC. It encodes CSASSASGGYGYTF.

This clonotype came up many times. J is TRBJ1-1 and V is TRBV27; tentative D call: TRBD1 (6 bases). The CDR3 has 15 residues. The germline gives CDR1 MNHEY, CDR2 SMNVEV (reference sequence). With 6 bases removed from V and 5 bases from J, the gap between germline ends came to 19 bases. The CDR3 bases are TGTGCCAGCAGCCTAGCCGGAGGGGGGCTGACTGAAGCTTTCTTT. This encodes CASSLAGGGLTEAFF.

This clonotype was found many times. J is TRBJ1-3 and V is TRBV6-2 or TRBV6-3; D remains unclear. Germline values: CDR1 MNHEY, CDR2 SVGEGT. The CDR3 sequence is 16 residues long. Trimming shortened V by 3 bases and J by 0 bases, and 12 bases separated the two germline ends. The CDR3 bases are TGTGCCAGCAGTTATTGGCAGACGAGCTCTGGAAACACCATATATTTT. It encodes CASSYWQTSSGNTIYF.

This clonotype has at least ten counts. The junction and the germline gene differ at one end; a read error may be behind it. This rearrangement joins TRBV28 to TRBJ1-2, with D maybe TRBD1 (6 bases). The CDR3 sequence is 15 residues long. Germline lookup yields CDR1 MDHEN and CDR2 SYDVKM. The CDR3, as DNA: TGTGTCAGCCAAGGACAGAAGTCGACTAACTATGGCTACACCTTC. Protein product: CVSQGQKSTNYGYTF.

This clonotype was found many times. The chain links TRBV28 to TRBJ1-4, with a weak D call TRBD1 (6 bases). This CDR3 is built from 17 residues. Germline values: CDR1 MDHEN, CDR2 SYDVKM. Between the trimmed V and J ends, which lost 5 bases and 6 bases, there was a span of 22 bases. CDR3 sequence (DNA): TGTGCCAGCAGTCCCTCCCTTCCCGGGGGCTGGGATGAAAAACTGTTTTTT. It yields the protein CASSPSLPGGWDEKLFF.

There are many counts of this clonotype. CDR3 in amino acids: CASSQMAGDAYGYTF. The DNA of the CDR3 is TGTGCCAGCAGCCAGATGGCAGGAGACGCCTATGGCTACACCTTC. V and J are TRBV7-6 and TRBJ1-2; the D is unclear. The germline V gene encodes CDR1 SGHVS and CDR2 FNYEAQ. V lost 5 bases and J lost 4, with 17 bases in between. There are 15 residues in the CDR3.

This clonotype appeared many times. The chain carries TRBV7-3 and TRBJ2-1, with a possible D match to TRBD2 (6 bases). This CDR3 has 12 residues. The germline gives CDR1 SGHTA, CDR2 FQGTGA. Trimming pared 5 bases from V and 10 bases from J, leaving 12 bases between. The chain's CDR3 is CASSRAGGEQFF. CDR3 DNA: TGTGCCAGCAGCCGCGCTGGGGGGGAGCAGTTCTTC.

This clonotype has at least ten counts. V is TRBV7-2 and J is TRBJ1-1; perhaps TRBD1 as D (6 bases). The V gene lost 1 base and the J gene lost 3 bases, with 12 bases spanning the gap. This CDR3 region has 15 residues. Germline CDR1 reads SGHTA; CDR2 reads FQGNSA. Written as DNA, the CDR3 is TGTGCCAGCAGCTTAGGTGCAGGGGCCCACACTGAAGCTTTCTTT. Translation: CASSLGAGAHTEAFF.

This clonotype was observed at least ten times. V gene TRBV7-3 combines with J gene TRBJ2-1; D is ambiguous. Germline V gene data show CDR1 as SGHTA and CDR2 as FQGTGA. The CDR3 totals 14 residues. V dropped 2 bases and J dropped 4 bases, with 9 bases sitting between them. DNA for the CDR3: TGTGCCAGCAGCTTAGGTCCAGGATACAATGAGCAGTTCTTC. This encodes CASSLGPGYNEQFF.

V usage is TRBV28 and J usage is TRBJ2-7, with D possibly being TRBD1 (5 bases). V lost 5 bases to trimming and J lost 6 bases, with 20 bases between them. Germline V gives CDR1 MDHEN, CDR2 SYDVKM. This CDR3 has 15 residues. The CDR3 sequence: CASSPYLTVSSEQYF. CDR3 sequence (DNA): TGTGCCAGCAGTCCTTACTTGACAGTTAGCTCCGAGCAGTACTTC. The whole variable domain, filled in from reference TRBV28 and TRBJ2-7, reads DVKVTQSSRYLVKRTGEKVFLECVQDMDHENMFWYRQDPGLGLRLIYFSYDVKMKEKGDIPEGYSVSREKKERFSLILESASTNQTSMYLCASSPYLTVSSEQYFGPGTRLTVT.